This T cell receptor (beta chain) was found in a study of CD8+ T cells in alopecia areata. In each case, RNA was isolated and then reverse transcribed into cDNA as the sequencing template. Produced via immunoSEQ multiplex PCR; TCRdb's table is partial and in-frame only. The data show 170,000 or so clones, roughly 63% seen once. The CDR3 consists of 12 residues. V lost 6 bases to trimming and J lost 5 bases, with 13 bases between them. The germline gives CDR1 SQVTM, CDR2 ANQGSEA. This sample comprised CD4+ T cells sorted from blood, obtained at week 0. The genes are TRBV29-1 and TRBJ1-1, with D maybe TRBD1 (6 bases). The source of this sequence is a human donor with alopecia areata. DNA for the CDR3: TGCAGCGTCACAGGGATGTGGACTGAAGCTTTCTTT. As protein: CSVTGMWTEAFF.